These T cell receptor beta chains were read from a single sample in a study of identical twins. TCRdb ran MiXCR on the 5' RACE reads and lists one entry per CDR3 protein. This sample yields hundreds of thousands of distinct CDR3 sequences, of which over 9% are seen a single time; about 1.6% belongs to the top ten. The data were also submitted as part of a second study, on yellow fever vaccine responses in identical twins.

The sample taken for sequencing was PBMCs. Source of these receptors: a woman aged 18-35 years in good health. Each CDR3 is given with its conserved first and last residue. D genes are given only for firm matches. The size of a clone is reported for some rows only, either as once, few or many, or as a class for expanded clones.

>-|many|TRBV4-1|TRBJ1-2
CASSPPEGILYGYTF
TGCGCCAGCAGCCCGCCGGAAGGGATACTATATGGCTACACCTTC
>TRBD2|few|TRBV28|TRBJ2-1
CASRSPGLAGNEQFF
TGTGCCAGCAGATCCCCGGGACTAGCGGGGAATGAGCAGTTCTTC
>-|few|TRBV7-2|TRBJ1-6
CASSSREGVSSPLHF
TGTGCCAGCAGCTCCCGGGAGGGAGTAAGTTCACCCCTCCACTTT
>-|many|TRBV29-1|TRBJ2-7
CSVVRDNSYEQYF
TGCAGCGTTGTCCGGGACAATTCCTACGAGCAGTACTTC
>-|-|TRBV2|TRBJ2-7
CASRAVNSYEQYF
TGTGCCAGCAGAGCGGTCAACTCCTACGAGCAGTACTTC
>-|-|TRBV2|TRBJ2-7
CASTPKGLPDYEQYF
TGTGCCAGCACTCCTAAGGGACTCCCCGACTACGAGCAGTACTTC
>-|-|TRBV14|TRBJ2-2
CASSPRRWGELFF
TGTGCCAGCAGCCCCCGGAGGTGGGGGGAGCTGTTTTTT
>TRBD2|few|TRBV5-1|TRBJ2-3
CASSLTSATSTDTQYF
TGCGCCAGCAGCTTGACTAGCGCTACTAGCACAGATACGCAGTATTTT
>TRBD2|few|TRBV27|TRBJ2-1
CASIGRGGENEQFF
TGTGCCAGCATTGGCCGGGGAGGGGAGAATGAGCAGTTCTTC
>TRBD2|many|TRBV10-3|TRBJ2-1
CATSTSGGSYNEQFF
TGTGCCACCTCAACTAGCGGGGGTTCCTACAATGAGCAGTTCTTC
>-|-|TRBV5-1|TRBJ1-1
CASRAGFEAFF
TGCGCCAGCAGGGCCGGCTTTGAAGCTTTCTTT
>-|-|TRBV15|TRBJ2-3
CATSKYFHWSRAPDTQYF
TGTGCCACCAGCAAGTATTTTCACTGGAGCAGGGCCCCAGATACGCAGTATTTT
>-|few|TRBV29-1|TRBJ2-2
CSVPGSSAGELFF
TGCAGCGTTCCCGGGTCGTCTGCCGGGGAGCTGTTTTTT
>TRBD2|few|TRBV25-1|TRBJ2-7
CASMPSGRAYEQYF
TGTGCCAGCATGCCTAGCGGGAGAGCTTACGAGCAGTACTTC
>TRBD2|many|TRBV9|TRBJ2-7
CASSGHSGSSYEQYF
TGTGCCAGCAGCGGACATAGCGGGAGCTCCTACGAGCAGTACTTC
>-|few|TRBV12-3/TRBV12-4|TRBJ1-1
CASRTQNTEAFF
TGTGCCAGCAGAACACAAAACACTGAAGCTTTCTTT
>-|many|TRBV6-5|TRBJ1-2
CASSSFWEGTVNYGYTF
TGTGCCAGCAGTTCCTTTTGGGAGGGAACCGTAAACTATGGCTACACCTTC
>TRBD2|-|TRBV27|TRBJ2-2
CASSLIWGSAGTNTGELFF
TGTGCCAGCAGTTTAATTTGGGGATCAGCGGGAACGAACACCGGGGAGCTGTTTTTT
>-|-|TRBV29-1|TRBJ1-1
CSVEGLRGEAFF
TGCAGCGTTGAGGGGTTGAGGGGGGAAGCTTTCTTT
>TRBD2|few|TRBV19|TRBJ2-1
CASSPFPASGNYNEQFF
TGTGCCAGTAGTCCCTTTCCCGCTAGCGGAAACTACAATGAGCAGTTCTTC
>TRBD2|many|TRBV6-1|TRBJ2-2
CASSTGTSYGRGTGELFF
TGTGCCAGCAGCACCGGGACTAGCTACGGGAGGGGCACCGGGGAGCTGTTTTTT
>-|few|TRBV7-9|TRBJ1-4
CASKNGANEKLFF
TGTGCCAGCAAGAACGGCGCCAACGAAAAACTGTTTTTT
>TRBD2|-|TRBV2|TRBJ2-7
CATSSGRASYEQYF
TGTGCCACGTCCAGCGGGAGGGCCTCCTACGAGCAGTACTTC
>TRBD1|-|TRBV5-1|TRBJ1-5
CASSRDSGQPQHF
TGCGCCAGCAGCCGGGACAGCGGGCAGCCCCAGCATTTT
>-|-|TRBV20-1|TRBJ1-1
CSARPRGAGEAFF
TGCAGTGCTAGGCCCCGGGGCGCAGGTGAAGCTTTCTTT
>-|-|TRBV10-3|TRBJ2-2
CAVSGSGTGELFF
TGTGCCGTCAGTGGGTCGGGCACCGGGGAGCTGTTTTTT
>TRBD1|-|TRBV12-3/TRBV12-4|TRBJ1-1
CASSLLTGAKPLNTEAFF
TGTGCCAGCAGTTTATTGACAGGGGCGAAACCGTTGAACACTGAAGCTTTCTTT
>-|-|TRBV18|TRBJ1-5
CASSYAGNSNQPQHF
TGTGCCAGCTCATATGCAGGGAATAGCAATCAGCCCCAGCATTTT